Reported below is one T cell receptor beta chain. As handled by the study authors: For nucleated cells, counts were estimated from reference gene primer amplification. The method was immunoSEQ multiplex PCR; TCRdb's version includes in-frame clones alone and lacks a portion of them. The V and J calls and clone size are taken from that table; D and trimming were inferred from the DNA. The sample yields under 250,000 clones, about 91% seen once. This sample stems from a study of blood T cell repertoires in COVID-19. Study in general: Both acute and convalescent COVID-19 samples were obtained from the United States, Italy and Spain. The analysed material was cDNA or gDNA that came from T cells, B-cell-depleted T cells, or PBMCs.

Material for sequencing was peripheral blood. The sequence came from a man older than 75 with acute or convalescent COVID-19.

The CDR3 DNA sequence: TGTGCCAGTAGTAGCCGATCACGACAGGGTGCTAATGAAAAACTGTTTTTT. It specifies CASSSRSRQGANEKLFF. The rearrangement links TRBV19 to TRBJ1-4; 7 bases fit TRBD1. This CDR3 has 17 residues. Germline CDR1 and CDR2: LNHDA and SQIVND (reference sequence). V was clipped by 4 bases and J by 3 bases; unmatched bases: 11. Combining the CDR3 with reference TRBV19 and TRBJ1-4 gives the whole variable domain DGGITQSPKYLFRKEGQNVTLSCEQNLNHDAMYWYRQDPGQGLRLIYYSQIVNDFQKGDIAEGYSVSREKKESFPLTVTSAQKNPTAFYLCASSSRSRQGANEKLFFGSGTQLSVL.